This entry lists 21 T cell receptor beta chains sequenced from one sample in a study of esophageal squamous cell carcinoma under preoperative chemotherapy. Noted time point: before preoperative PTX-NDP chemotherapy. TCRdb processed the PCR reads anew with MiXCR; each CDR3 protein has one entry. The data contain about 15,000 distinct CDR3 sequences, approximately 48% of them singletons. Sampling took place from a patient given preoperative chemotherapy. Every receptor here comes from a human donor with esophageal squamous cell carcinoma. The donor label of this sample is uncertain.

The J gene is TRBJ1-4, the V gene TRBV6-1, with no clear D. The CDR3 consists of 12 residues. Trimming left V 2 bases short and J 8 bases short, with 6 bases between. CDR1 is MNHNS and CDR2 is SASEGT in the germline V gene. The CDR3 spells CASSELSEKLFF. CDR3 bases: TGTGCCAGCAGTGAATTAAGCGAAAAACTGTTTTTT.

This chain connects TRBV15 to TRBJ2-3; 14 bases agree with TRBD2. V gave up 0 bases and J gave up 6 bases; unmatched junction bases: 2. CDR3 length equals 16 residues. Germline V gene sequence: CDR1 LNHNV, CDR2 YYDKDF (reference sequence). This CDR3 is CATSRERLAGGDTQYF. CDR3 DNA sequence: TGTGCCACCAGCAGAGAGAGACTAGCGGGAGGGGATACGCAGTATTTT.

This clonotype is medium-sized (0.01 to 0.1%) within its sample. V and J are TRBV11-3 and TRBJ2-6; tentative D call: TRBD2 (5 bases). The V gene's germline CDR1 is SGHNT and CDR2 YENEEA. Trimming pared 8 bases from V and 12 bases from J, leaving 17 bases between. This CDR3 comprises 13 residues. Here the CDR3 reads CASGLRASGVLTF. The CDR3 nucleotides are TGTGCCAGCGGACTTCGGGCTTCGGGCGTCCTGACTTTC.

The chain employs TRBV6-1 and TRBJ2-1; 10 positions match TRBD2. V was clipped by 3 bases and J by 4 bases; unmatched bases: 6. From germline, CDR1 is MNHNS and CDR2 SASEGT. This CDR3 has 16 amino acids. In DNA, the CDR3 is TGTGCCAGCAGTGAGTTAGCGGGAGGTTCATACAATGAGCAGTTCTTC. Residues: CASSELAGGSYNEQFF.

The V call is TRBV5-4, the J call TRBJ2-3; D is unclear. The CDR3 covers 13 residues. V lost 3 bases and J lost 9, with 14 bases in between. Germline CDR1 reads SGHNT; CDR2 reads YYREEE (reference sequence). The CDR3 protein is CASSYDTAQTQYF. CDR3 coding DNA: TGTGCCAGCAGCTATGATACGGCCCAAACGCAGTATTTT.

This clonotype was counted a few times. The rearrangement joins TRBV7-2 to TRBJ2-7, with 13 bases that match TRBD2. V was clipped by 3 bases and J by 3 bases; unmatched bases: 8. The germline V gene has CDR1 SGHTA and CDR2 FQGNSA. The CDR3 is 17 amino acids. The CDR3 coding sequence is TGTGCCAGCAGCTTGACTAGCGGGAGGAGGGGTTTCTACGAGCAGTACTTC. Amino acids: CASSLTSGRRGFYEQYF.

This clonotype occurred a few times. This chain joins TRBV7-2 and TRBJ2-5; the D gene is possibly TRBD2 (5 bases). This CDR3 is built from 14 residues. The V gene's germline CDR1 is SGHTA and CDR2 FQGNSA. V was pared by 5 bases and J by 4 bases, with 14 bases between. The DNA for the CDR3 is TGTGCCAGCAGCCCGGACGGGAACGTAGAGACCCAGTACTTC. Encoded protein: CASSPDGNVETQYF.

This clonotype was observed a single time. The chain has TRBV7-2 and TRBJ2-3; perhaps D is TRBD1 or TRBD2 (5 bases each). CDR1 SGHTA and CDR2 FQGNSA come from the germline V gene. V was pared by 2 bases and J by 4 bases, with 7 bases between. This CDR3 region has 13 residues. CDR3 sequence: CASSLMGADTQYF. The CDR3 coding sequence is TGTGCCAGCAGCTTAATGGGGGCAGATACGCAGTATTTT. Supplemented by reference TRBV7-2 and TRBJ2-3, the full variable domain reads GAGVSQSPSNKVTEKGKDVELRCDPISGHTALYWYRQSLGQGLEFLIYFQGNSAPDKSGLPSDRFSAERTGGSVSTLTIQRTQQEDSAVYLCASSLMGADTQYFGPGTRLTVL.

As to this clonotype: One junction end does not reproduce the germline sequence, and a read error may be involved. The J gene is TRBJ2-4, the V gene TRBV7-2; the match to TRBD2 covers 8 bases. Germline V lookup: CDR1 SGHTA, CDR2 FQGNSA. The length of the CDR3 is 16 residues. The chain's CDR3 is CPSSAPGGGSTDTQYF. The CDR3 DNA follows: TGTCCCAGCAGCGCACCGGGGGGGGGGAGCACAGATACTCAGTATTTC.

In its sample, this clonotype ranks as large. The chain combines TRBV7-2 with TRBJ2-7; 9 bases map to TRBD2. V lost 3 bases to trimming and J lost 2 bases; unmatched junction nucleotides: 17. The germline V gene encodes CDR1 SGHTA and CDR2 FQGNSA. CDR3 size: 19 residues. The CDR3 nucleotides read TGTGCCAGCAGCTTGAAAGTTGCTAGCGGGACCGCACCTACCTACGAGCAGTACTTC. It translates to CASSLKVASGTAPTYEQYF.

The CDR3 sequence is CARGHGGLAKNIQYF. CDR3 DNA sequence: TGTGCCAGGGGGCACGGGGGCCTAGCCAAAAACATTCAGTACTTC. This chain uses TRBV7-2 with TRBJ2-4; perhaps D is TRBD1 or TRBD2 (6 bases each). V was trimmed by 9 bases and J by 0 bases, leaving 15 bases between them. Germline V CDR1 and CDR2: SGHTA, FQGNSA. This CDR3 comprises 15 residues.

This clonotype showed up just a few times. The V call is TRBV7-9, the J call TRBJ2-1; TRBD2 aligns across 13 bases. The J call is in doubt because the DNA end fits TRBJ2-7 better. CDR3 length: 14 amino acids. From germline, CDR1 is SEHNR and CDR2 FQNEAQ (reference sequence). CDR3 sequence: CASSRTSGSYEQYF. For the CDR3, the DNA is TGTGCCAGCAGCCGGACTAGCGGGAGCTACGAGCAGTACTTC.

The gene calls are TRBV7-3 and TRBJ2-3; D is perhaps TRBD2 (7 bases). Per germline, CDR1 SGHTA and CDR2 FQGTGA. The CDR3 has 17 residues. The ends were cut back, 4 bases at V and 5 bases at J, with 22 bases in the middle. Written as DNA, the CDR3 is TGTGCCAGCAGCTCAATAGGGGGGGGAGGGCCTAAAGATACGCAGTATTTT. Encoded protein: CASSSIGGGGPKDTQYF.

This clonotype was recorded at least ten times. This chain connects TRBV10-1 to TRBJ2-3, with D possibly called TRBD1 or TRBD2 (5 bases each). The CDR3 covers 15 residues. The V end lost 6 bases, the J end lost 5 bases, and 18 bases lay between the germline ends. Per the germline V gene, CDR1 is WNHNN and CDR2 is SYGVQD (reference sequence). The CDR3 bases are TGCGCCAGCAGCGCCGGGACCGCGAAAGAAGATACGCAGTATTTT. Translating it yields CASSAGTAKEDTQYF.

The sample holds many counts of this clonotype. This rearrangement joins TRBV7-9 to TRBJ2-5, with D maybe TRBD2 (5 bases). The CDR3 is 11 residues long. Germline V CDR1 and CDR2: SEHNR, FQNEAQ (reference sequence). Trimming shortened V by 8 bases and J by 5 bases, and 9 bases separated the two germline ends. The CDR3 DNA is TGTGCCAGCGGGAGCGGTGAGACCCAGTACTTC. It codes for CASGSGETQYF.

This clonotype was observed a handful of times. This chain uses TRBV10-1 with TRBJ2-5, with 8 bases aligning to TRBD1. Per the germline V gene, CDR1 is WNHNN and CDR2 is SYGVQD (reference sequence). V dropped 10 bases and J dropped 6; count of bases not matched to a gene: 10. The CDR3 totals 13 residues. As DNA, the CDR3 is TGCGCCACCTCGACAGGGGCGGGAAAGACCCAGTACTTC. Protein product: CATSTGAGKTQYF.

The chain combines TRBV12-3 or TRBV12-4 with TRBJ2-4, with 7 bases matching TRBD2. This CDR3 comprises 16 residues. V lost 3 bases to trimming and J lost 0 bases; unmatched junction nucleotides: 5. The CDR3 DNA follows: TGTGCCAGCAGTTTCGGGGGGAACGGAGCCAAAAACATTCAGTACTTC. Residues: CASSFGGNGAKNIQYF.

This clonotype occurred many times. A read error may be the cause here, since a much bigger clone is one base away. The chain couples TRBV12-3 or TRBV12-4 to TRBJ2-1; 11 bases map to TRBD2. V shed 6 bases, J shed 13 bases, and the junction held 11 bases outside the gene matches. The CDR3 is 14 residues long. CDR3: CASRLLAGGETQFF. The CDR3 DNA reads as TGTGCCAGCAGACTCCTAGCGGGAGGCGAGACCCAGTTCTTC.

The chain carries TRBV11-3 and TRBJ2-1, with a possible D match to TRBD1 (7 bases). Trimming took 1 base from V and 9 from J, leaving 13 bases between them. CDR3 length equals 14 residues. In germline, CDR1 is SGHNT, CDR2 YENEEA. CDR3 residues: CASSLGQGGGEQFF. DNA of the CDR3: TGTGCCAGCAGCTTAGGACAGGGAGGAGGTGAGCAGTTCTTC.

The V and J genes are TRBV7-3 and TRBJ2-3; maybe TRBD1 (6 bases). Germline CDR1 SGHTA, CDR2 FQGTGA. There are 15 residues in the CDR3. Trimming shortened V by 8 bases and J by 1 base, and 16 bases separated the two germline ends. CDR3 sequence (DNA): TGTGCCAGCGGCATCCGGGCAGGGGGCACAGATACGCAGTATTTT. This gives the protein CASGIRAGGTDTQYF.

This clonotype came up a few times. This chain connects TRBV12-3 or TRBV12-4 to TRBJ2-1; D perhaps matches TRBD2 (5 bases). The CDR3 runs to 13 residues. Trimming pared 3 bases from V and 9 bases from J, leaving 12 bases between. CDR3 nucleotides: TGTGCCAGCAGTTTGCGTGTCCGGGGTGAGCAGTTCTTC. Residues: CASSLRVRGEQFF.